These T cell receptor beta chains were read from a single sample in a study of beta chain features in type 1 diabetes. Assay used: immunoSEQ multiplex PCR; TCRdb lists only in-frame clones, some missing. This table has 100,000 to 150,000 clones, 15% to 20% appearing once. Material: central memory CD4+ T cells from blood. These receptors all stem from a man aged 18-30 years with type 1 diabetes. The CDR3 runs from the conserved cysteine through the conserved F or W. Fields, in order: clone size, D gene, J gene, CDR3 length, V gene, CDR3 protein, CDR3 DNA. D genes are given only for firm matches. Not every row has a clone size; where given, it reads once, few, many or a size class.

few	NA	TRBJ2-3	11	TRBV10-3	CAIRDTDTQYF	TGTGCCATCAGGGACACAGATACGCAGTATTTT
few	TRBD2	TRBJ2-7	14	TRBV19	CASSTLAGHSEQYF	TGTGCCAGTAGTACCCTAGCGGGGCATTCCGAGCAGTACTTC
NA	TRBD1	TRBJ1-4	15	TRBV29-1	CSVTGQSSTNEKLFF	TGCAGCGTAACGGGACAGTCCTCAACTAATGAAAAACTGTTTTTT
NA	NA	TRBJ1-4	13	TRBV7-7	CASSLSTNEKLFF	TGTGCTAGCAGCTTATCTACTAATGAAAAACTGTTTTTT
few	NA	TRBJ1-4	16	TRBV5-6	CASSSPGGRQSEKLFF	TGTGCCAGCAGCTCGCCGGGGGGACGACAATCGGAAAAACTGTTTTTT
many	NA	TRBJ1-6	14	TRBV25-1	CASSVSSYNSPLHF	TGTGCCAGCAGTGTAAGCTCCTATAATTCACCCCTCCACTTT
NA	TRBD1	TRBJ1-6	14	TRBV6-5	CASSPDRGPSPLHF	TGTGCCAGCAGTCCCGACAGGGGGCCTTCACCCCTCCACTTT
few	NA	TRBJ2-5	15	TRBV9	CASSVGPQVQETQYF	TGTGCCAGCAGCGTAGGACCCCAGGTTCAAGAGACCCAGTACTTC
few	TRBD1	TRBJ2-1	13	TRBV10-3	CAIIPTGGNEQFF	TGTGCCATCATTCCGACAGGGGGCAATGAGCAGTTCTTC
few	NA	TRBJ2-3	13	TRBV7-2	CASSLYGPDTQYF	TGTGCCAGCAGCTTATACGGCCCAGATACGCAGTATTTT
NA	NA	TRBJ2-1	15	TRBV18	CASSRGSGEPNEQFF	TGTGCCAGCTCACGCGGTTCGGGAGAACCCAATGAGCAGTTCTTC
NA	NA	TRBJ2-5	16	TRBV13	CASSLVGSILGETQYF	TGTGCCAGCAGCTTAGTTGGATCTATACTTGGTGAGACCCAGTACTTC